Reported below is one T cell receptor (beta chain). The specificity of this receptor is unknown. Base qualities were left out, and no much larger clone turns up one base away. These data are taken from a study of cytotoxic CD8 clonotypes in ibrutinib-treated CLL (dated by TCRdb to the early 2020s). Regarding the research as a whole: The cohort was composed of around twelve relapsed/refractory and 15 treatment-naive patients; IGHV unmutated status was identified in roughly 18 patients. Partial responses were observed in about 25 patients and complete responses in 2; after a median follow-up of roughly 72 months, remission was maintained in 14 patients and progression was observed in 12. Samples at response were collected after a median of approximately twelve months of treatment, with a range of about 6 to 40 months. Samples averaged approximately 260,000 productive templates and 80,000 to 100,000 productive rearrangements. Longitudinal samples were obtainable from about 30% of the roughly 90 participants in the trial. Cryopreserved peripheral blood mononuclear cells were collected before treatment, at response, and at either disease progression or sustained remission.

Approximately 2 micrograms of genomic DNA were extracted from cryopreserved PBMCs for TCR beta library preparation. High-throughput TCR beta sequencing was performed on longitudinal blood samples from CLL patients receiving ibrutinib monotherapy. Patients were enrolled in a phase 2 open-label single-center ibrutinib monotherapy trial. General findings and caveats noted by the study authors: Public clonotypes were rare and either shrank or stayed stable during treatment, and the rise in clonality at ibrutinib response reflected expansion of private clonotypes. Clonality increased at ibrutinib response, stayed stable in sustained remission, and fell back toward baseline at progression. Sampling times were not matched between sustained-remission and progressing patients, and lymph node repertoires were not studied. Baseline clonality was found to be higher than that of age-matched healthy donors and was strongly correlated with circulating CD8+ T-cell counts.

From the germline V gene (reference sequence), CDR1 is GTSNPN and CDR2 is SVGIG. The CDR3 contains 15 residues, cysteine and phenylalanine counted. CDR3 DNA is the only sequence kept; it has 45 bases, read in frame from the first base. The V and J ends are trimmed by 5 bases and 5 bases, leaving 18 bases between them. Each clonotype received, on average, 10x coverage in deep resolution sequencing performed on a MiSeq, where the target depth lay between 1 in 1 million and 1 in 200,000 T cells. The immunoSEQ hsTCRB Kit was used to generate the TCR beta libraries. As for how the authors treated the data: The data were analyzed with ImmunoSEQ Analyzer and ImmunoSEQ Data Assistant, and V, D and J gene assignments followed IMGT definitions. Clonality, which ranges from 0 to 1, was calculated by subtracting the normalized Shannon entropy of productive rearrangement frequencies from one. Only overrepresented clonotypes making up at least 0.05% of each patient's repertoire were included in the public clonotype analysis. Repertoires from 10 to 15 age-matched healthy donors in immuneACCESS were used as clonality controls. TCRdb took over this immuneACCESS table, retaining in-frame rearrangements with V and J assigned. Such tables are incomplete; in checked studies, under half of the missing clones stem from an unresolved V gene, and the remainder is unexplained. Clonal size and the V and J genes are those of that table, whereas D and trimming came from the DNA. The sample includes around 24,000 clones, with under 85% observed a single time. The ten top clones hold 7% to 9.5% of the sample.

Specimen: PBMCs, collected before ibrutinib treatment. The receptor's source is a human donor with chronic lymphocytic leukemia. This receptor chain uses TRBV30 and TRBJ1-4; the D gene is unclear. The DNA is TGTGCCTGGTCGATCCAGAGGGTCCCAAATGAAAAACTGTTTTTT. This yields the protein CAWSIQRVPNEKLFF.